This T cell receptor (beta chain) was profiled in a study of blood T cell repertoires in COVID-19. The CDR3 totals 12 residues. V shed 5 bases and J shed 5 bases, with 9 bases lying between them. The assay was immunoSEQ multiplex PCR, and TCRdb's table has in-frame clones only and misses some. The data show 120,000 or so clones, around 90% seen once. Specimen: peripheral blood. This rearrangement joins TRBV12-3 or TRBV12-4 to TRBJ2-5; D is uncertain. The TCR originated in a woman aged 55-69 years with COVID-19, enrolled during active disease. This CDR3 is CASSPGGETQYF. CDR3 DNA: TGTGCCAGCAGTCCGGGTGGGGAGACCCAGTACTTC.